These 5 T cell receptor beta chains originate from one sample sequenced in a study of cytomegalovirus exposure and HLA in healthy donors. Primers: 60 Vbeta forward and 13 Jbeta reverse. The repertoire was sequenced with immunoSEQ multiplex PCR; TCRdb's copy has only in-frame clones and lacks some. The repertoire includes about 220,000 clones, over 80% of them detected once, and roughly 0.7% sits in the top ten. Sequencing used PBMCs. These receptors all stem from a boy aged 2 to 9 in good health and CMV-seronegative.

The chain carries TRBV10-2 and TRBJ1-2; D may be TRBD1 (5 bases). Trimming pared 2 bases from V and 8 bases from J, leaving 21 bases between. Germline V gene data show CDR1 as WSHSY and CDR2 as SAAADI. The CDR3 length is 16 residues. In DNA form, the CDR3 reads TGCGCCAGCAGTGAGAAGTCTCAGGGATCCGCGAGGGGCTACACCTTC. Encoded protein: CASSEKSQGSARGYTF.

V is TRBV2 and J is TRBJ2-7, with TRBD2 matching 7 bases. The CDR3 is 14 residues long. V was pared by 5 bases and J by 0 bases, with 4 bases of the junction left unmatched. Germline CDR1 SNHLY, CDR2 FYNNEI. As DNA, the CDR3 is TGTGCCAGCAGTCTAGCGGCTTACTCCTACGAGCAGTACTTC. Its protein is CASSLAAYSYEQYF. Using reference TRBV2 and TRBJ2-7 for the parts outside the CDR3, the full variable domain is EPEVTQTPSHQVTQMGQEVILRCVPISNHLYFYWYRQILGQKVEFLVSFYNNEISEKSEIFDDQFSVERPDGSNFTLKIRSTKLEDSAMYFCASSLAAYSYEQYFGPGTRLTVT.

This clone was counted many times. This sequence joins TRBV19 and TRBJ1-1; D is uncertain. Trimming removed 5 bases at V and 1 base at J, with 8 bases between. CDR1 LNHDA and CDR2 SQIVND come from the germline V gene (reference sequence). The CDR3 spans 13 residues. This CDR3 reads CASSPTQNTEAFF. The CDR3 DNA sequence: TGTGCCAGTAGTCCCACACAGAACACTGAAGCTTTCTTT.

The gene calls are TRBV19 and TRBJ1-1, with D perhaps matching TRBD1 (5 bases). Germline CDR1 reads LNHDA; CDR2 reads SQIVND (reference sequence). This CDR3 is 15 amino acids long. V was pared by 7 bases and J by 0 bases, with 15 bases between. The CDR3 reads CASNGRALMNTEAFF. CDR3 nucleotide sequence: TGTGCCAGTAATGGCAGGGCTCTCATGAACACTGAAGCTTTCTTT.

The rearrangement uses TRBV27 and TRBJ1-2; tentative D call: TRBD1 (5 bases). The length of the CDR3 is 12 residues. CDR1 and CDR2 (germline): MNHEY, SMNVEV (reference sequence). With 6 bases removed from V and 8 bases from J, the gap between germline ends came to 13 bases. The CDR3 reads CASRTGGAGYTF. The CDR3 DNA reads TGTGCCAGCAGAACCGGCGGGGCCGGCTACACCTTC.